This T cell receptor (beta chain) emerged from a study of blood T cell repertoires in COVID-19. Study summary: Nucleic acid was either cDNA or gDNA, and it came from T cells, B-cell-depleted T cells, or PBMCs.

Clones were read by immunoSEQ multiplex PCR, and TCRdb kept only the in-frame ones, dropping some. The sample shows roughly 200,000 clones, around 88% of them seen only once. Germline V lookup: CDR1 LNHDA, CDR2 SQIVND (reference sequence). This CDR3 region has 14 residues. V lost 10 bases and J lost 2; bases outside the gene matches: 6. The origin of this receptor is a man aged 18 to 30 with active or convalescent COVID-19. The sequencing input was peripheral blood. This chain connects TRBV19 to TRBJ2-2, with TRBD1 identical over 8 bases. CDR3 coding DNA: TGTGCCACCACCGGGACAGGTAACACCGGGGAGCTGTTTTTT. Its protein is CATTGTGNTGELFF.